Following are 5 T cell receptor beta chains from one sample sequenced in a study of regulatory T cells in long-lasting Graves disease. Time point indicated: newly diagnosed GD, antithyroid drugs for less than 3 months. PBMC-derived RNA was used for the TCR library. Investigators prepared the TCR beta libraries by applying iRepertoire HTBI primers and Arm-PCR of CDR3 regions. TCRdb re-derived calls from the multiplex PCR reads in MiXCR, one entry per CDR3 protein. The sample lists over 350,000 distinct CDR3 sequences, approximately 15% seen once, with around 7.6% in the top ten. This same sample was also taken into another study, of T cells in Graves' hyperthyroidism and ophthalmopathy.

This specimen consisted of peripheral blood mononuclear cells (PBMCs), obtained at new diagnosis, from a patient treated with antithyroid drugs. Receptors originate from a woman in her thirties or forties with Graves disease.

In DNA form, the CDR3 reads TGCAGTGCTAGAGAGTACGGGATGAACACTGAAGCTTTCTTT. This sequence encodes CSAREYGMNTEAFF. The J gene is TRBJ1-1, the V gene TRBV20-1; D is unresolved. Germline V gives CDR1 DFQATT, CDR2 SNEGSKA (reference sequence). The length of the CDR3 is 14 residues. The V gene lost 0 bases and the J gene lost 0 bases, with 8 bases spanning the gap.

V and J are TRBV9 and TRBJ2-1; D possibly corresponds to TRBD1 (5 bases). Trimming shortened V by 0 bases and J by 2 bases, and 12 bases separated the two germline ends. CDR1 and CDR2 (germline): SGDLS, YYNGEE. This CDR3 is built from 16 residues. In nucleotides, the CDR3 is TGTGCCAGCAGCGTAGGGGCAGGGATGGCCTACAATGAGCAGTTCTTC. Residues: CASSVGAGMAYNEQFF.

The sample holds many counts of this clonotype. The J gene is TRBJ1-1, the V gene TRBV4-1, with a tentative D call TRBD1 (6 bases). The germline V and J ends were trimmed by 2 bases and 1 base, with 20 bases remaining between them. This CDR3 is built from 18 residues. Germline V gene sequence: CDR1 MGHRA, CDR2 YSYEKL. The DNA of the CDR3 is TGCGCCAGCAGCCAAATGGGGACAACACAGAAAGCGAACACTGAAGCTTTCTTT. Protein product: CASSQMGTTQKANTEAFF.

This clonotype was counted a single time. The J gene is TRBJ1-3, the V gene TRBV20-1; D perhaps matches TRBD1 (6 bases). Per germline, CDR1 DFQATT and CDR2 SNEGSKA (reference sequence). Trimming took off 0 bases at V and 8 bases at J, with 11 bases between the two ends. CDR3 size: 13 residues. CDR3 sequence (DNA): TGCAGTGCTAGAGATAGCAGGGGAGACACCATATATTTT. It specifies CSARDSRGDTIYF.

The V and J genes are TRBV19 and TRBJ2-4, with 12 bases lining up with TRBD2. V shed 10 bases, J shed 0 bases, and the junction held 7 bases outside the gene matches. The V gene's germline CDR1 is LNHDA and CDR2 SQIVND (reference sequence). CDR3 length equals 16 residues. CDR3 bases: TGTGCCATAGGGGGACTAGCGGGCCCAGCCAAAAACATTCAGTACTTC. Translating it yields CAIGGLAGPAKNIQYF.